This TCR beta chain came from a study of graft-versus-host responses after intestinal transplantation. Study-level information: Transplant recipients had multivisceral, liver-intestinal, or isolated intestinal grafts.

Repertoires were generated with immunoSEQ multiplex PCR, while TCRdb's copy carries only in-frame clones and drops some. This sample yields some 46,000 clones, of which about 95% are seen a single time; around 1.5% belongs to the top ten. V lost 4 bases, J lost 6 bases, and 18 bases lay in between. Germline V gives CDR1 SGHNT, CDR2 YYREEE (reference sequence). The CDR3 consists of 15 residues. The input for sequencing was PBMCs, taken about 11 months after intestinal transplant. The TCR originated in a human patient who received an intestinal transplant, so some T cells may come from the graft donor. The chain employs TRBV5-4 and TRBJ2-3, with D possibly matching TRBD2 (5 bases). This CDR3 is CASSDGLVTRDTQYF. CDR3 nucleotide sequence: TGTGCCAGCAGCGATGGGCTCGTAACTAGGGATACGCAGTATTTT.